This record covers a single T cell receptor (beta chain). Antigen unknown. These data originate in a study of T cell responses to AZD1222 COVID-19 vaccine. Findings and limits, study-wide: White British ancestry dominated among donors, who included more females, and clonal diversity was possibly underestimated. Repertoires were collected only later (after the peak T cell response had occurred).

Produced via immunoSEQ multiplex PCR; TCRdb's table is partial and in-frame only. The data show 65,000 to 70,000 clones, around four fifths seen once. Germline V gene data show CDR1 as MNHEY and CDR2 as SVGAGI. The ends lost 6 bases at V and 1 base at J; junction bases unmatched: 4. The length of the CDR3 is 14 residues. The chain employs TRBV6-5 and TRBJ1-1; 8 nucleotides match TRBD1. The sequence was obtained from an adult who received the AZD1222 COVID-19 vaccine. The sequenced sample was peripheral blood, obtained 28 days after the second AZD1222 dose. The CDR3 loop is CASRAGGANTEAFF. The CDR3 DNA reads TGTGCCAGCAGGGCAGGGGGCGCGAACACTGAAGCTTTCTTT.